The 25 T cell receptor beta chains given below trace back to one sample, sequenced in a study of T cell responses to AZD1222 COVID-19 vaccine. The assay was immunoSEQ multiplex PCR, and TCRdb's table has in-frame clones only and misses some. The table lists about 93,000 clones, about 87% of them singletons. The sequences come from peripheral blood, collected on day 0 of AZD1222 vaccination. These receptor sequences come from an adult in good health.

The gene calls are TRBV5-8 and TRBJ1-4; TRBD1 might be the D (5 bases). The CDR3 consists of 15 residues. Germline V gene sequence: CDR1 SGHTS, CDR2 YDEGEE. V lost 4 bases and J lost 5, with 15 bases in between. DNA of the CDR3: TGTGCCAGCAGCCCGCCGGGACGGATAAATGAAAAACTGTTTTTT. This translates into CASSPPGRINEKLFF.

J is TRBJ2-1 and V is TRBV7-2, with 7 bases aligning to TRBD2. CDR1 and CDR2 from the germline V gene are SGHTA and FQGNSA. There are 15 residues in the CDR3. Trimming took 5 bases from V and 7 from J; bases not matched to a gene: 11. The CDR3 is CASSKSGNGGNEQFF. The CDR3 DNA reads TGTGCCAGCAGCAAAAGCGGGAATGGAGGTAATGAGCAGTTCTTC.

The chain couples TRBV19 to TRBJ1-1, with unresolved D. V was trimmed by 3 bases and J by 0 bases, leaving 11 bases between them. This CDR3 contains 15 residues. Germline assignment: CDR1 LNHDA and CDR2 SQIVND (reference sequence). CDR3 nucleotides: TGTGCCAGTAGTATCCCCGGAGTCATGAACACTGAAGCTTTCTTT. Its protein product is CASSIPGVMNTEAFF.

This clone has more than one count but fewer than ten. V is TRBV18 and J is TRBJ2-5; tentatively, D is TRBD1 (6 bases). The CDR3 spans 13 residues. Germline CDR1 and CDR2: KGHSH and LQKENI. V was clipped by 4 bases and J by 3 bases, with 9 bases between them. This chain's CDR3 is CASSRRQEETQYF. The CDR3 DNA is TGTGCCAGCTCACGCAGACAGGAAGAGACCCAGTACTTC.

V gene TRBV29-1 combines with J gene TRBJ2-3; D is ambiguous. Trimming removed 6 bases at V and 2 bases at J, with 15 bases between. This CDR3 comprises 14 residues. From germline, CDR1 is SQVTM and CDR2 ANQGSEA. This CDR3 is CSVFHGAYTDTQYF. Here the CDR3 DNA reads TGCAGCGTGTTCCACGGCGCTTACACAGATACGCAGTATTTT.

The CDR3 DNA reads TGCGCCAGTTTTGGCGGACAGGGATTCTACGAGCAGTACTTC. Its translation: CASFGGQGFYEQYF. The V gene is TRBV5-1, the J gene TRBJ2-7; TRBD1 matches at 8 bases. Trimming at V came to 8 bases and at J to 3 bases, leaving 10 bases not matched to a gene. The CDR3 runs to 14 residues. Per the germline V gene, CDR1 is SGHRS and CDR2 is YFSETQ.

This clone was found a few times. The genes are TRBV28 and TRBJ1-4; 9 bases are shared with TRBD1. The CDR3 is made up of 13 amino acids. CDR1 is MDHEN and CDR2 is SYDVKM in the germline V gene. The CDR3 region has the DNA TGTGCGACCCGGGACAGGGCTAATGAAAAACTGTTTTTT. It codes for CATRDRANEKLFF. Variable domain in full (rest from reference TRBV28 and TRBJ1-4): DVKVTQSSRYLVKRTGEKVFLECVQDMDHENMFWYRQDPGLGLRLIYFSYDVKMKEKGDIPEGYSVSREKKERFSLILESASTNQTSMYLCATRDRANEKLFFGSGTQLSVL.

V is TRBV6-2 or TRBV6-3 and J is TRBJ2-7; D perhaps matches TRBD2 (5 bases). The CDR3 is 11 amino acids. Germline V gene sequence: CDR1 MNHEY, CDR2 SVGEGT. Trimming pared 2 bases from V and 6 bases from J, leaving 5 bases between. The CDR3 sequence: CASSYGGEQYF. The CDR3 nucleotides read TGTGCCAGCAGTTACGGAGGCGAGCAGTACTTC.

The genes are TRBV28 and TRBJ1-3; 9 nucleotides align to TRBD1. Germline V gene lookup returns CDR1 MDHEN and CDR2 SYDVKM. The CDR3 runs to 17 residues. Trimming took 10 bases from V and 0 from J; bases not matched to a gene: 13. The DNA for the CDR3 is TGTGCCACCAGAGGGACAGGGTTCGGGTTCTCTGGAAACACCATATATTTT. It yields the protein CATRGTGFGFSGNTIYF.

The chain carries TRBV18 and TRBJ2-4, with TRBD2 matching over 14 bases. J lost 8 bases, V lost 0 bases, and 6 bases had no gene match. The CDR3 runs 17 residues. From germline, CDR1 is KGHSH and CDR2 LQKENI. The CDR3 DNA is TGTGCCAGCTCACCACCGGCCGGGACTAGCGGGAGTTACATTCAGTACTTC. Protein: CASSPPAGTSGSYIQYF. The full variable domain, with the rest looked up from reference TRBV18 and TRBJ2-4, is NAGVMQNPRHLVRRRGQEARLRCSPMKGHSHVYWYRQLPEEGLKFMVYLQKENIIDESGMPKERFSAEFPKEGPSILRIQQVVRGDSAAYFCASSPPAGTSGSYIQYFGAGTRLSVL.

V gene TRBV12-3 or TRBV12-4 combines with J gene TRBJ1-5; D unclear. The V gene lost 3 bases and the J gene lost 4 bases, with 7 bases spanning the gap. The CDR3 runs 13 residues. The CDR3 here is CASSFTTNQPQHF. The DNA of the CDR3 is TGTGCCAGCAGTTTTACGACGAATCAGCCCCAGCATTTT.

The chain has TRBV10-3 and TRBJ2-6; 8 nucleotides line up with TRBD1. Germline loops: CDR1 ENHRY, CDR2 SYGVKD. V gave up 8 bases and J gave up 3 bases; unmatched junction bases: 9. CDR3 length: 16 residues. The CDR3 sequence is CAIGAQGEVGANVLTF. CDR3 coding DNA: TGTGCCATCGGCGCACAGGGGGAGGTTGGGGCCAACGTCCTGACTTTC.

This chain uses TRBV7-2 with TRBJ2-1; 7 nucleotides match TRBD2. V shed 1 base and J 5 bases; nucleotides not matched to a gene: 8. Per the germline V gene, CDR1 is SGHTA and CDR2 is FQGNSA. This CDR3 has 16 amino acids. CDR3 in amino acids: CASSLGAWEGHNEQFF. For the CDR3, the DNA is TGTGCCAGCAGCTTAGGGGCGTGGGAGGGCCACAATGAGCAGTTCTTC. Variable domain in full (rest from reference TRBV7-2 and TRBJ2-1): GAGVSQSPSNKVTEKGKDVELRCDPISGHTALYWYRQSLGQGLEFLIYFQGNSAPDKSGLPSDRFSAERTGGSVSTLTIQRTQQEDSAVYLCASSLGAWEGHNEQFFGPGTRLTVL.

This clone was detected once. The V gene is TRBV5-6, the J gene TRBJ1-2; 10 bases are a match to TRBD1. CDR3 length equals 16 residues. Looked up from germline, CDR1 is SGHDT and CDR2 is YYEEEE. V lost 4 bases, J lost 6 bases, and 12 bases stayed unmatched. This chain's CDR3 is CASSPSPTGGSHGYTF. In DNA form, the CDR3 reads TGTGCCAGCAGCCCCTCACCGACAGGGGGCAGCCATGGCTACACCTTC.

This chain links TRBV28 with TRBJ1-2; the match to TRBD1 covers 7 bases. J was trimmed by 5 bases and V by 3 bases; bases with no gene match: 9. The length of the CDR3 is 15 residues. CDR1 and CDR2 (germline): MDHEN, SYDVKM. The CDR3 DNA is TGTGCCAGCAGTTTGATGGCAGGGGGGAGGTATGGCTACACCTTC. Encoded protein: CASSLMAGGRYGYTF.

The V and J genes are TRBV18 and TRBJ2-7; D remains unclear. Trimming took off 6 bases at V and 4 bases at J, with 16 bases between the two ends. The CDR3 contains 14 residues. CDR1 is KGHSH and CDR2 is LQKENI in the germline V gene. CDR3 protein: CASSPRPTTYEQYF. CDR3 DNA sequence: TGTGCCAGCTCCCCCAGGCCAACGACGTACGAGCAGTACTTC.

This chain joins TRBV6-1 and TRBJ2-3, with D perhaps matching TRBD2 (6 bases). CDR3 length equals 14 residues. Germline CDR1 is MNHNS and CDR2 is SASEGT. The V end lost 2 bases, the J end lost 2 bases, and 8 bases lay between the germline ends. The CDR3 DNA sequence: TGTGCCAGCAGTGAACTAGCGCACACAGATACGCAGTATTTT. Residues: CASSELAHTDTQYF.

The V call is TRBV11-2, the J call TRBJ1-1; 7 nucleotides line up with TRBD1. The germline CDR1 and CDR2 sequences are SGHAT and FQNNGV. The CDR3 loop spans 15 amino acids. V was pared by 3 bases and J by 4 bases, with 8 bases of the junction left unmatched. The CDR3 region has the DNA TGTGCCAGCAGCTTTCCCAGGGGGTTCCGCACTGAAGCTTTCTTT. It yields the protein CASSFPRGFRTEAFF.

The chain carries TRBV19 and TRBJ1-2; D perhaps matches TRBD1 (5 bases). V lost 6 bases and J lost 5, with 7 bases in between. Looked up from germline, CDR1 is LNHDA and CDR2 is SQIVND (reference sequence). The CDR3 is 11 amino acids. CDR3 amino acids: CASSRQYGYTF. The CDR3, as DNA: TGTGCCAGTAGCCGACAGTATGGCTACACCTTC.

This clone was detected once. The chain has TRBV5-4 and TRBJ1-4; D gene ambiguous. The V end was cut by 2 bases, the J end by 7 bases, with 18 bases between. CDR3 length equals 16 residues. From germline, CDR1 is SGHNT and CDR2 YYREEE (reference sequence). CDR3 sequence (DNA): TGTGCCAGCAGCTTTGGTTCGGCCATCGGGGTTGAAAAACTGTTTTTT. It codes for CASSFGSAIGVEKLFF.

In its sample, this clone was seen once. The rearrangement uses TRBV2 and TRBJ1-2; D is unresolved. The V end lost 2 bases, the J end lost 4 bases, and 11 bases lay between the germline ends. Germline CDR1 is SNHLY and CDR2 is FYNNEI. This CDR3 is 14 amino acids long. The chain's CDR3 is CASSEWRIPYGYTF. CDR3 bases: TGTGCCAGCAGTGAATGGCGGATCCCCTATGGCTACACCTTC.

The chain uses TRBV29-1 and TRBJ2-3; 7 bases fit TRBD2. Losses at the gene ends were 3 bases for V and 4 bases for J; bases not matched to a gene: 4. Germline V CDR1 and CDR2: SQVTM, ANQGSEA. This CDR3 comprises 13 residues. The CDR3 reads CSVEWGRADTQYF. The CDR3 DNA is TGCAGCGTTGAGTGGGGGAGGGCAGATACGCAGTATTTT.

The chain uses TRBV2 and TRBJ2-7, with 10 bases lining up with TRBD2. Germline V lookup: CDR1 SNHLY, CDR2 FYNNEI. The CDR3 length is 18 residues. Unmatched junction bases numbered 13, after V lost 0 bases and J lost 5 bases. CDR3 nucleotides: TGTGCCAGCAGTGAAGCGCTTAGCGGGAGGCCAACTCAGGACGAGCAGTACTTC. Protein: CASSEALSGRPTQDEQYF.

The rearrangement uses TRBV10-1 and TRBJ2-7; possible D gene TRBD2, 5 bases. The CDR3 has 16 amino acids. V was shortened by 1 base and J by 3 bases, with 16 bases between the two germline ends. Germline assignment: CDR1 WNHNN and CDR2 SYGVQD (reference sequence). CDR3: CASSEFRAGKFYEQYF. CDR3 in DNA: TGCGCCAGCAGTGAGTTTAGGGCCGGGAAATTCTACGAGCAGTACTTC.

This clone was seen only once. The chain combines TRBV5-1 with TRBJ2-1; 9 nucleotides agree with TRBD2. The junction had 17 bases not matched to a gene; V was cut back by 0 bases and J by 4 bases. Germline lookup yields CDR1 SGHRS and CDR2 YFSETQ. The CDR3 has 20 amino acids. The CDR3 loop is CASSLGGTTGGRARYNEQFF. DNA for the CDR3: TGCGCCAGCAGCTTGGGGGGGACTACTGGCGGGAGGGCCAGATACAATGAGCAGTTCTTC.